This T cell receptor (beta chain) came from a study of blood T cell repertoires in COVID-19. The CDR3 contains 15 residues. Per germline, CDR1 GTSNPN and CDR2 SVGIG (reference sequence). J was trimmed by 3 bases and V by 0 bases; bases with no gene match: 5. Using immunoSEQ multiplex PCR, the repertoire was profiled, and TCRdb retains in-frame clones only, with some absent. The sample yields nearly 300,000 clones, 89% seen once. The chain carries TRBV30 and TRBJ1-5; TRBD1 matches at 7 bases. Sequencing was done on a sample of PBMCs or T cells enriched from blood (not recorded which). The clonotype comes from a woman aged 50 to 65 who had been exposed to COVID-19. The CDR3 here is CAWSVPGQYNQPQHF. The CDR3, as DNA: TGTGCCTGGAGTGTACCGGGACAGTACAATCAGCCCCAGCATTTT.